This T cell receptor (beta chain) derives from a study of cytomegalovirus exposure and HLA in healthy donors. Per the germline V gene, CDR1 is MNHEY and CDR2 is SVGAGI. The CDR3 runs to 16 residues. V lost 2 bases, J lost 7 bases, and 8 bases stayed unmatched. The PCR ran on 60 Vbeta and 13 Jbeta primers. Sequencing used immunoSEQ multiplex PCR; TCRdb keeps in-frame clones, though not all of them. In the table there are under 60,000 clones, approximately 82% of which are singletons. This sequence originates from a man aged 50 to 60 in good health and CMV-seronegative. Sequencing used PBMCs. The genes are TRBV6-5 and TRBJ2-5; 12 nucleotides line up with TRBD2. In DNA, the CDR3 is TGTGCCAGCAGTTACCGGACTAGCGGGGATGTGGCGACCCAGTACTTC. It encodes CASSYRTSGDVATQYF.